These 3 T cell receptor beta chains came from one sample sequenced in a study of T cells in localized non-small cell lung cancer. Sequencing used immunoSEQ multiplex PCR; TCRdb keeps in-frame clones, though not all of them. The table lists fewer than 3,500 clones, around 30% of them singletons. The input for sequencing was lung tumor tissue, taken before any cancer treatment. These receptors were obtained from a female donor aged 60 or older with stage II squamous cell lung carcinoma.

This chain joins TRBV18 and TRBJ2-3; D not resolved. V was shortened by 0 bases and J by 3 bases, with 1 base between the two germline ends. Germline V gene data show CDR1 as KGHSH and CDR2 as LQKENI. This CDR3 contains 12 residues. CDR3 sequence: CASSPPTDTQYF. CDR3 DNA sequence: TGTGCCAGCTCACCACCGACAGATACGCAGTATTTT.

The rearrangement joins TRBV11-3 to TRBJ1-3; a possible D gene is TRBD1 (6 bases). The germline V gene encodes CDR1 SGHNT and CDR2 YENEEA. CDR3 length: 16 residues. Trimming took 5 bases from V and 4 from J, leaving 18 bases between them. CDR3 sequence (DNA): TGTGCCAGCAGCCCTTGGGCAGGGGATTTCGGAAACACCATATATTTT. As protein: CASSPWAGDFGNTIYF.

The CDR3 loop reads CASSLDKGGAEKLFF. The CDR3 nucleotides read TGCGCCAGCAGCTTGGATAAGGGGGGTGCTGAAAAACTGTTTTTT. The V call is TRBV5-1, the J call TRBJ1-4; D is perhaps TRBD1 (6 bases). The V end lost 0 bases, the J end lost 7 bases, and 13 bases lay between the germline ends. The germline V gene has CDR1 SGHRS and CDR2 YFSETQ. The CDR3 extends over 15 amino acids.